This entry describes one T cell receptor beta chain. Some clones are missing from TCRdb's copy, which holds only in-frame ones; the method was immunoSEQ multiplex PCR. The table has just over 250,000 clones, around 86% seen once. This specimen belongs to a study of blood T cell repertoires in COVID-19. Trimming pared 0 bases from V and 1 base from J, leaving 10 bases between. The CDR3 extends over 15 amino acids. Per germline, CDR1 MNHEY and CDR2 SMNVEV (reference sequence). This TCR came from a man aged 35 to 55 who had recovered from COVID-19. The sequencing input was peripheral blood. The chain combines TRBV27 with TRBJ2-7; D call uncertain. CDR3 sequence reads: CASSLSAGWSYEQYF. The CDR3 bases are TGTGCCAGCAGTTTATCGGCAGGTTGGTCCTACGAGCAGTACTTC.